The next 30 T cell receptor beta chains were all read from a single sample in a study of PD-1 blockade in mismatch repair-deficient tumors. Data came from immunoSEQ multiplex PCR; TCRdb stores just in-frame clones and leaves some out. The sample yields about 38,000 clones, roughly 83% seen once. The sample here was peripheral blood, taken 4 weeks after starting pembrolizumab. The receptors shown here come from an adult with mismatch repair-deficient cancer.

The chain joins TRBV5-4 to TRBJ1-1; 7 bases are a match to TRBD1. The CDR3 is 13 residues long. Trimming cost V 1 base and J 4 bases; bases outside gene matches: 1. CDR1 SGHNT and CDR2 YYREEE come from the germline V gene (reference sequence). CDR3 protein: CASSLWTGTEAFF. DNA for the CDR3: TGTGCCAGCAGCTTGTGGACAGGCACTGAAGCTTTCTTT.

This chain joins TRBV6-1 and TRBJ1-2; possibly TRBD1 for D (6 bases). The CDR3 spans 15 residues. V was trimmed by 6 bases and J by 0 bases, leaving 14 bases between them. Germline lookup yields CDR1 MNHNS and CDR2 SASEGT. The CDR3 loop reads CASRDRTDSNYGYTF. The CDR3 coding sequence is TGTGCCAGCAGAGACAGGACAGACTCTAACTATGGCTACACCTTC.

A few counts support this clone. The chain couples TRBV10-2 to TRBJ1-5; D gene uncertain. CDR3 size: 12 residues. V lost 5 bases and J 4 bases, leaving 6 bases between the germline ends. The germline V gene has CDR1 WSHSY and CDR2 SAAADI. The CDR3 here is CASSRVNQPQHF. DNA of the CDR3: TGCGCCAGCAGTAGGGTTAATCAGCCCCAGCATTTT.

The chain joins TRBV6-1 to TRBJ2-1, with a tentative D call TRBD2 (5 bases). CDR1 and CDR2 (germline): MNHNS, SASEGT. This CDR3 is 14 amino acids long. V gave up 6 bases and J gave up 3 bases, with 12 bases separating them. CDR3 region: CASSSSGNYNEQFF. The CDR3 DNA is TGTGCCAGCAGCTCCAGCGGAAACTACAATGAGCAGTTCTTC.

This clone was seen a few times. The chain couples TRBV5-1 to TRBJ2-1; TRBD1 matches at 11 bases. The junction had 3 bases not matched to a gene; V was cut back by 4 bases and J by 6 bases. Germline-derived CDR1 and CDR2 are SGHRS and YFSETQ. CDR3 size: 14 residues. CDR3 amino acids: CASSPGTGGNEQFF. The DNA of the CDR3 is TGCGCCAGCAGCCCCGGGACAGGGGGCAATGAGCAGTTCTTC.

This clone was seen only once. CDR3 sequence (DNA): TGCGCCAGCAGCCCAGGCGGACTAGCGGGCACCGGGGAGCTGTTTTTT. Translated, it gives CASSPGGLAGTGELFF. This sequence joins TRBV4-1 and TRBJ2-2; TRBD2 agrees at 11 bases. Losses at the gene ends were 4 bases for V and 4 bases for J; bases not matched to a gene: 5. The CDR3 contains 16 residues. CDR1 and CDR2 from the germline V gene are MGHRA and YSYEKL.

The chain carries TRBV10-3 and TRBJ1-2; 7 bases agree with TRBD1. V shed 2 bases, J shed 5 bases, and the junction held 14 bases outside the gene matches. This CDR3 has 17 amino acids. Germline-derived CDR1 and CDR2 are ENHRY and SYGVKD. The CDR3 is CAISEGLPGQTTYGYTF. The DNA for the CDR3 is TGTGCCATCAGTGAGGGGCTCCCGGGACAGACCACTTATGGCTACACCTTC.

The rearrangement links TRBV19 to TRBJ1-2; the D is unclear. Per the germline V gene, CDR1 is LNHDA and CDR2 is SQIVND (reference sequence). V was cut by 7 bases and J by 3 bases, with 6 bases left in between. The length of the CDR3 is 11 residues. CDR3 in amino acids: CASTGYYGYTF. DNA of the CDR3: TGTGCCAGTACCGGGTACTATGGCTACACCTTC.

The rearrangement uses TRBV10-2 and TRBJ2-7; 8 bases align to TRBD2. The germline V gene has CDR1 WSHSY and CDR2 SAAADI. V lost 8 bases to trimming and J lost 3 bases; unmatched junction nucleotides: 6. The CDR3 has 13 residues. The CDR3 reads CASGPGLVYEQYF. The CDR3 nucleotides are TGCGCCAGCGGACCGGGACTAGTCTACGAGCAGTACTTC.

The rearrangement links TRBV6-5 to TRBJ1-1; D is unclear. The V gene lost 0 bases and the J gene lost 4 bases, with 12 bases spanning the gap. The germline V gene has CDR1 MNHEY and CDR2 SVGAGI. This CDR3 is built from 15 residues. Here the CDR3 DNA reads TGTGCCAGCAGTTACTCAGCGGGGTGGGTCACTGAAGCTTTCTTT. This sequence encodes CASSYSAGWVTEAFF.

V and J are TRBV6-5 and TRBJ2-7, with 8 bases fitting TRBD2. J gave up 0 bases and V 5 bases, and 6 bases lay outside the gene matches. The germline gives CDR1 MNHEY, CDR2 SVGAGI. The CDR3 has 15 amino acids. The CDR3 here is CASSLTGGYSYEQYF. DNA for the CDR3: TGTGCCAGCAGTCTGACGGGAGGGTACTCCTACGAGCAGTACTTC.

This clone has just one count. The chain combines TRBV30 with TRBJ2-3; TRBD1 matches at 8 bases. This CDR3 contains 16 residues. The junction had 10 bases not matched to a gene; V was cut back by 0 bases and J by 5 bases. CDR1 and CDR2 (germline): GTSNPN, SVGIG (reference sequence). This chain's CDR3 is CAWSVSRTGTGDTQYF. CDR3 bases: TGTGCCTGGAGTGTTTCAAGGACAGGGACGGGAGATACGCAGTATTTT.

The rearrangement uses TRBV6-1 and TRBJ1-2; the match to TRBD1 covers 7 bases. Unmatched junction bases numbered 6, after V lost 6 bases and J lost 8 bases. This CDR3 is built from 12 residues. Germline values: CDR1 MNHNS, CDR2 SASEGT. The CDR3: CASRRQGFGYTF. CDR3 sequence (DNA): TGTGCCAGCAGGCGACAGGGATTCGGCTACACCTTC.

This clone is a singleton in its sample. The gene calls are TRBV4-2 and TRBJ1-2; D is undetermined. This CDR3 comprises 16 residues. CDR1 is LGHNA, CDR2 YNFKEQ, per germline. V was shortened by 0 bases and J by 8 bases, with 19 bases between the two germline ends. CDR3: CASSQDSTLGWLGYTF. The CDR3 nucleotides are TGTGCCAGCAGCCAAGATTCGACACTTGGGTGGCTAGGCTACACCTTC.

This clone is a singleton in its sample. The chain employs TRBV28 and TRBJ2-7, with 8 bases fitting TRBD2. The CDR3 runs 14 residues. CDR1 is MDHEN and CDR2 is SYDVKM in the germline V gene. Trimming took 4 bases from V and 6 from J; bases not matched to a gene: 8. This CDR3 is CASSSQRELLEQYF. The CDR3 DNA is TGTGCCAGCAGTTCCCAGCGGGAGCTTCTCGAGCAGTACTTC.

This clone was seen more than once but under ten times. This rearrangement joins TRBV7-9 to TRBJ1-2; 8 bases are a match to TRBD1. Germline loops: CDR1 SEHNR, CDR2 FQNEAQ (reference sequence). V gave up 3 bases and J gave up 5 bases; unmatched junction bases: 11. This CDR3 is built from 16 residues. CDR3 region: CASSFPQTGAEYGYTF. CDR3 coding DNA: TGTGCCAGCAGCTTTCCCCAGACAGGGGCGGAGTATGGCTACACCTTC. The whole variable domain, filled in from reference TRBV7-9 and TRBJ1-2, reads DTGVSQNPRHKITKRGQNVTFRCDPISEHNRLYWYRQTLGQGPEFLTYFQNEAQLEKSRLLSDRFSAERPKGSFSTLEIQRTEQGDSAMYLCASSFPQTGAEYGYTFGSGTRLTVV.

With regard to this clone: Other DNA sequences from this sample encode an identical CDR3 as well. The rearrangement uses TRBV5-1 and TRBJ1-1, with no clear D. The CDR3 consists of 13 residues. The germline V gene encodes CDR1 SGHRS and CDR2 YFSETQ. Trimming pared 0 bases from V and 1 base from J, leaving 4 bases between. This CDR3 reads CASSLAWNTEAFF. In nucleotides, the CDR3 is TGCGCCAGCAGCTTGGCATGGAACACTGAAGCTTTCTTT. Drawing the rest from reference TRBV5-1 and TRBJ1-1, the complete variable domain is KAGVTQTPRYLIKTRGQQVTLSCSPISGHRSVSWYQQTPGQGLQFLFEYFSETQRNKGNFPGRFSGRQFSNSRSEMNVSTLELGDSALYLCASSLAWNTEAFFGQGTRLTVV.

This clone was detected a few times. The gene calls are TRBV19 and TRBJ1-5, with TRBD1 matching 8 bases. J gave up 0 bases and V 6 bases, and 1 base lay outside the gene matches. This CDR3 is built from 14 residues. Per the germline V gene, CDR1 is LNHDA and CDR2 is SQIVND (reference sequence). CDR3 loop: CASRQGASNQPQHF. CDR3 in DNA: TGTGCCAGTAGGCAGGGGGCTAGCAATCAGCCCCAGCATTTT.

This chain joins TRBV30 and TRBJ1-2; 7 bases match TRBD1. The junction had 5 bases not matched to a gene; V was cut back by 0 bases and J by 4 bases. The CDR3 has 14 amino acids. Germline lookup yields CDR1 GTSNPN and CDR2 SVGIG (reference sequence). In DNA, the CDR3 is TGTGCCTGGAGTGTTGGCAGGGGGTCCTATGGCTACACCTTC. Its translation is CAWSVGRGSYGYTF.

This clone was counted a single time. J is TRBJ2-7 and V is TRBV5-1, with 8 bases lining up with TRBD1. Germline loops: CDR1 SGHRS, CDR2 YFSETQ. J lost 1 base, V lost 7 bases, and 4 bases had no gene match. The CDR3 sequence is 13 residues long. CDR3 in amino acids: CASGQGISYEQYF. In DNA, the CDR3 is TGCGCCAGCGGACAGGGTATTTCCTACGAGCAGTACTTC.

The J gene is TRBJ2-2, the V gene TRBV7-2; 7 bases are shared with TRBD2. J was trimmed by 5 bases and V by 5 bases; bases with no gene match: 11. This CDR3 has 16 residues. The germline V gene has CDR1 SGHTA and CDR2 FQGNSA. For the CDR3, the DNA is TGTGCCAGCAGCCCAATGACTAGCTGGAAAACCGGGGAGCTGTTTTTT. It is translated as CASSPMTSWKTGELFF.

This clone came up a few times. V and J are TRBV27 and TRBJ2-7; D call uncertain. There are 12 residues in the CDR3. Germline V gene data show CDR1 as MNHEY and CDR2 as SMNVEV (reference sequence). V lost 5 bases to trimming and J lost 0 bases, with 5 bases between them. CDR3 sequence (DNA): TGTGCCAGCAGTCCGAGCTCCTACGAGCAGTACTTC. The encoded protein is CASSPSSYEQYF.

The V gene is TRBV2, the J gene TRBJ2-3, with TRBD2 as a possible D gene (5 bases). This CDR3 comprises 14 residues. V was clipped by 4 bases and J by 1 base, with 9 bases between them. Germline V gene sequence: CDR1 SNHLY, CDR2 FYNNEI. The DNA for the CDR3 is TGTGCCAGCAGTGGGTGGACTGGCACAGATACGCAGTATTTT. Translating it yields CASSGWTGTDTQYF.

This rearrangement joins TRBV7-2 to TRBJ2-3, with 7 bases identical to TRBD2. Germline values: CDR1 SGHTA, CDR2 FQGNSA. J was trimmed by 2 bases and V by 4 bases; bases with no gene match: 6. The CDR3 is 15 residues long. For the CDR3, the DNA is TGTGCCAGCAGCTATAGTGGGAGGGCCACAGATACGCAGTATTTT. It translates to CASSYSGRATDTQYF.

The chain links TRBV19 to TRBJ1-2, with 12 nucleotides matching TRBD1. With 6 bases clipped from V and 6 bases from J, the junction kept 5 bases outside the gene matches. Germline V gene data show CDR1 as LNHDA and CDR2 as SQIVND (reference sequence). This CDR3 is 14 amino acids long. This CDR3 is CASSPGQGAHGYTF. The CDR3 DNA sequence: TGTGCCAGTAGCCCGGGACAGGGGGCTCATGGCTACACCTTC.

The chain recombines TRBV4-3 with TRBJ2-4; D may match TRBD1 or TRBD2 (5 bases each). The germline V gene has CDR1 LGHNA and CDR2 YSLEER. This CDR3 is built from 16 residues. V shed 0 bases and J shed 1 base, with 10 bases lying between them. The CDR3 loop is CASSQDLEGAKNIQYF. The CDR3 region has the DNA TGCGCCAGCAGCCAAGATCTAGAGGGGGCCAAAAACATTCAGTACTTC.

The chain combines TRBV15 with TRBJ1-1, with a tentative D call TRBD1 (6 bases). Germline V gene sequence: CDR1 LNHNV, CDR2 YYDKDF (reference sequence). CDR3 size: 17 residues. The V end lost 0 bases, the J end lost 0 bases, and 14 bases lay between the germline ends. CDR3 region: CATSRDRGRGLNTEAFF. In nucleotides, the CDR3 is TGTGCCACCAGCAGAGACAGGGGCCGAGGGCTGAACACTGAAGCTTTCTTT.

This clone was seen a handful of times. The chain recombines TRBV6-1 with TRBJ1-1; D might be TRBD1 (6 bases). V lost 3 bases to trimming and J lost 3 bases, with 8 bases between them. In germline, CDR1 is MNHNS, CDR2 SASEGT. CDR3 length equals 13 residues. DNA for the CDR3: TGTGCCAGCAGTGAGGGGGCGCACACTGAAGCTTTCTTT. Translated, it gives CASSEGAHTEAFF.

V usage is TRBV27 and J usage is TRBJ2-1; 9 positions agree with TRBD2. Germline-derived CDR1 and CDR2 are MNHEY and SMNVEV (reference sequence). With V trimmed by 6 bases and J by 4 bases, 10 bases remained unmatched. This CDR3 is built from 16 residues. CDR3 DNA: TGTGCCAGCAGGAAACTAGCGGGTGGCTTATACAATGAGCAGTTCTTC. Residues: CASRKLAGGLYNEQFF.

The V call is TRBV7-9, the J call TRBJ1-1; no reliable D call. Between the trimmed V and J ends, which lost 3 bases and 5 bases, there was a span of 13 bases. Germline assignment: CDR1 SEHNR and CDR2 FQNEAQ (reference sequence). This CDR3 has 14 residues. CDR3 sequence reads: CASSFNSGWTEAFF. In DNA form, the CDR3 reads TGTGCCAGCAGCTTTAACTCCGGGTGGACTGAAGCTTTCTTT.